This entry lists 21 T cell receptor beta chains sequenced from one sample in a study of blood T cell repertoires in COVID-19. The repertoire was sequenced with immunoSEQ multiplex PCR; TCRdb's copy has only in-frame clones and lacks some. The sample yields around 62,000 clones, 85% to 90% seen once. Sequenced sample: peripheral blood. These receptors were collected from a man in his sixties with acute or convalescent COVID-19.

The chain recombines TRBV12-5 with TRBJ2-5; 9 bases agree with TRBD1. This CDR3 contains 15 residues. Germline values: CDR1 LGHNT, CDR2 FRNRAP. V lost 6 bases, J lost 4 bases, and 9 bases stayed unmatched. The CDR3 region has the DNA TGTGCTAGTGGCTTCACGGGGGGACAGGGAGAGACCCAGTACTTC. Protein sequence: CASGFTGGQGETQYF.

The chain joins TRBV3-1 (or the pseudogene TRBV3-2) to TRBJ2-7, with TRBD2 identical over 9 bases. The ends lost 1 base at V and 3 bases at J; junction bases unmatched: 4. This CDR3 contains 15 residues. Germline V lookup: CDR1 LGHDT, CDR2 YNNKEL (reference sequence). The CDR3 bases are TGTGCCAGCAGCCAAGTTCTAGCGGGACACTACGAGCAGTACTTC. Amino acids: CASSQVLAGHYEQYF.

V gene TRBV20-1 combines with J gene TRBJ2-7; D might be TRBD1 (5 bases). This CDR3 has 11 residues. Germline CDR1 DFQATT, CDR2 SNEGSKA (reference sequence). The ends were cut back, 6 bases at V and 7 bases at J, with 13 bases in the middle. This CDR3 reads CSAGPRREQYF. CDR3 nucleotides: TGCAGTGCGGGGCCCCGAAGGGAGCAGTACTTC.

The chain links TRBV13 to TRBJ1-4; 9 bases align to TRBD1. With 5 bases clipped from V and 3 bases from J, the junction kept 4 bases outside the gene matches. Germline V gene lookup returns CDR1 PRHDT and CDR2 FYEKMQ (reference sequence). The CDR3 extends over 15 amino acids. In DNA form, the CDR3 reads TGTGCCAGCAGCCTACAGGGGGCACCTAATGAAAAACTGTTTTTT. It codes for CASSLQGAPNEKLFF.

This chain uses TRBV28 with TRBJ1-1; D perhaps matches TRBD1 (5 bases). Germline CDR1 reads MDHEN; CDR2 reads SYDVKM. The V gene lost 8 bases and the J gene lost 4 bases, with 11 bases spanning the gap. The CDR3 spans 12 residues. CDR3 DNA sequence: TGTGCCAGCGCCCAGGGCGGCACTGAAGCTTTCTTT. It is translated as CASAQGGTEAFF.

The sample holds a few counts of this clone. This chain links TRBV7-2 with TRBJ1-5, with TRBD1 matching 9 bases. Per the germline V gene, CDR1 is SGHTA and CDR2 is FQGNSA. Trimming removed 5 bases from V and 7 bases from J; junction bases left unmatched: 12. This CDR3 has 16 amino acids. CDR3 amino acids: CASSPRGGQGWQPQHF. CDR3 nucleotide sequence: TGTGCCAGCAGCCCCCGAGGGGGACAGGGCTGGCAGCCCCAGCATTTT.

This CDR3 is CASSPTGSGTQYF. DNA of the CDR3: TGTGCCAGCAGTCCTACAGGGTCGGGGACCCAGTACTTC. The chain uses TRBV12-3 or TRBV12-4 and TRBJ2-5, with D possibly being TRBD1 (6 bases). The CDR3 spans 13 residues. Trimming shortened V by 5 bases and J by 7 bases, and 14 bases separated the two germline ends.

V is TRBV20-1 and J is TRBJ2-7; D is ambiguous. The CDR3 runs 11 residues. Germline lookup yields CDR1 DFQATT and CDR2 SNEGSKA (reference sequence). Trimming removed 4 bases at V and 2 bases at J, with 6 bases between. Written as DNA, the CDR3 is TGCAGTGCTACAGATACCTACGAGCAGTACTTC. Its translation: CSATDTYEQYF.

The chain joins TRBV6-2 or TRBV6-3 to TRBJ2-3; possible D gene TRBD2, 5 bases. V dropped 5 bases and J dropped 5 bases, with 23 bases sitting between them. CDR3 length equals 17 residues. Per germline, CDR1 MNHEY and CDR2 SVGEGT. The CDR3 DNA reads TGTGCCAGCAGTATCCCTGAGGTGATGGCCCGGGGAGATACGCAGTATTTT. Protein: CASSIPEVMARGDTQYF.

J is TRBJ2-5 and V is TRBV11-1, with D perhaps matching TRBD2 (6 bases). The germline CDR1 and CDR2 sequences are SGHAT and FQDESV (reference sequence). The CDR3 totals 16 residues. V dropped 5 bases and J dropped 5 bases, with 21 bases sitting between them. The CDR3 coding sequence is TGTGCCAGCAGCCAGAGCTCTTTTCTAGCGATTGAGACCCAGTACTTC. This translates into CASSQSSFLAIETQYF.

This chain links TRBV14 with TRBJ1-6, with TRBD1 as a possible D gene (5 bases). V shed 1 base and J shed 10 bases, with 14 bases lying between them. The germline CDR1 and CDR2 sequences are SGHDN and FVKESK. CDR3 size: 15 residues. CDR3 sequence: CASSQVEGESSPLHF. CDR3 bases: TGTGCCAGCAGCCAAGTAGAAGGGGAATCCTCACCCCTCCACTTT.

The rearrangement joins TRBV19 to TRBJ1-5, with 7 bases that match TRBD1. After removal of 5 bases from V and 4 bases from J, the junction contained 5 bases not matched to a gene. The CDR3 sequence is 14 residues long. Germline V gene data show CDR1 as LNHDA and CDR2 as SQIVND (reference sequence). The CDR3 is CASSDRARNQPQHF. CDR3 DNA: TGTGCCAGTAGTGACAGGGCGAGAAATCAGCCCCAGCATTTT.

The rearrangement links TRBV27 to TRBJ1-1; D remains unclear. The CDR3 contains 12 residues. CDR1 is MNHEY and CDR2 is SMNVEV in the germline V gene (reference sequence). V gave up 11 bases and J gave up 9 bases, with 19 bases separating them. DNA for the CDR3: TGTGCCTCCCAATCAGGCCAGGCCAAAGCTTTCTTT. Translation gives CASQSGQAKAFF.

This clone was recorded only once. The J gene is TRBJ2-2, the V gene TRBV5-1, with TRBD1 matching 7 bases. Trimming took 4 bases from V and 0 from J; bases not matched to a gene: 6. The CDR3 contains 16 residues. CDR1 is SGHRS, CDR2 YFSETQ, per germline. CDR3 in DNA: TGCGCCAGCAGCCAAAGACAGGGCGCGAACACCGGGGAGCTGTTTTTT. This codes for CASSQRQGANTGELFF.

The chain has TRBV5-1 and TRBJ1-4; TRBD1 might be the D (5 bases). This CDR3 region has 16 residues. Trimming pared 4 bases from V and 7 bases from J, leaving 20 bases between. Per the germline V gene, CDR1 is SGHRS and CDR2 is YFSETQ. CDR3 bases: TGCGCCAGCAGCCCGCTAAGCGGGGGGGATTTTGAAAAACTGTTTTTT. Its protein product is CASSPLSGGDFEKLFF.

The chain carries TRBV29-1 and TRBJ2-1; 9 nucleotides match TRBD2. The CDR3 is 14 amino acids. Germline CDR1 reads SQVTM; CDR2 reads ANQGSEA. V gave up 7 bases and J gave up 2 bases; unmatched junction bases: 6. The CDR3 sequence is CSASTSGTYNEQFF. The CDR3, as DNA: TGCAGCGCCTCGACTAGCGGAACCTACAATGAGCAGTTCTTC.

The V call is TRBV14, the J call TRBJ2-3; a possible D gene is TRBD2 (7 bases). Germline lookup yields CDR1 SGHDN and CDR2 FVKESK. This CDR3 has 14 amino acids. V lost 4 bases and J 4 bases, leaving 12 bases between the germline ends. In nucleotides, the CDR3 is TGTGCCAGCAGCCGGGGGGGCTGGTCAGATACGCAGTATTTT. Translated: CASSRGGWSDTQYF.

The chain combines TRBV27 with TRBJ2-3; 7 positions agree with TRBD2. Germline loops: CDR1 MNHEY, CDR2 SMNVEV (reference sequence). Losses at the gene ends were 6 bases for V and 3 bases for J; bases not matched to a gene: 12. The CDR3 totals 16 residues. In nucleotides, the CDR3 is TGTGCCAGCAGCTTCCTGGGGAGGGAGTTAACAGATACGCAGTATTTT. This encodes CASSFLGRELTDTQYF.

The rearrangement uses TRBV19 and TRBJ1-2; 9 bases are a match to TRBD1. Germline V lookup: CDR1 LNHDA, CDR2 SQIVND (reference sequence). The CDR3 is 15 residues long. The J segment lost 2 bases and the V segment lost 2 bases, leaving 3 bases of the junction unmatched. The CDR3 DNA sequence: TGTGCCAGTAGTATACAGGACAGGGGAAACTATGGCTACACCTTC. This translates into CASSIQDRGNYGYTF.

The rearrangement links TRBV7-6 to TRBJ1-4; 8 nucleotides align to TRBD1. Germline V gene lookup returns CDR1 SGHVS and CDR2 FNYEAQ. With V trimmed by 6 bases and J by 4 bases, 10 bases remained unmatched. The CDR3 extends over 16 amino acids. Here the CDR3 reads CASRQPGTGFNEKLFF. As DNA, the CDR3 is TGTGCCAGCAGACAACCCGGGACAGGCTTTAATGAAAAACTGTTTTTT.

The chain employs TRBV18 and TRBJ2-1, with D uncertain. Germline-derived CDR1 and CDR2 are KGHSH and LQKENI. The V end was cut by 0 bases, the J end by 5 bases, with 11 bases between. This CDR3 contains 15 residues. CDR3 sequence: CASSPPMRADNEQFF. As DNA, the CDR3 is TGTGCCAGCTCACCACCTATGCGTGCTGACAATGAGCAGTTCTTC. Using reference TRBV18 and TRBJ2-1 for the parts outside the CDR3, the full variable domain is NAGVMQNPRHLVRRRGQEARLRCSPMKGHSHVYWYRQLPEEGLKFMVYLQKENIIDESGMPKERFSAEFPKEGPSILRIQQVVRGDSAAYFCASSPPMRADNEQFFGPGTRLTVL.